This TCR beta chain was sequenced in a study of vaccination and CD4 T cells after COVID-19. The wider study: SARS-CoV-2, HCoV-NL63, HCoV-OC43 and HCoV-229E supplied the overlapping spike peptides used to stimulate cells. Study-wide results and caveats: Post-vaccination, and not before, a median roughly 86% of reactive clones appeared in convalescent patients. Within convalescent individuals, 304 out of 307 vaccine-specific clones proved to be spike mono-reactive.

Oncomine TCR Beta short-read sequencing was applied to DNA from cultured CD4+ T cells. From the PCR reads, TCRdb called clonotypes with MiXCR, one entry per CDR3 protein. The sample lists approximately 15,000 distinct CDR3 sequences, 50% to 75% seen once, with about 10% in the top ten. Treatment reported: roughly 10-day PBMC culture with coronavirus spike peptide pools or control peptides (ViraFEST assay). For ViraFEST, peptide pools expanded antigen-specific T cells, after which the TCRs were sequenced. Trimming removed 0 bases at V and 3 bases at J, with 16 bases between. Germline V gene lookup returns CDR1 SGHNT and CDR2 YYREEE (reference sequence). The CDR3 sequence is 17 residues long. This clonotype has more than one count but fewer than ten. As yet, its antigen is unknown.

The chain couples TRBV5-4 to TRBJ1-5, with D possibly matching TRBD1 (6 bases). This sequence originates from a human donor who had recovered from COVID-19. Sample: CD4+ T cells from blood, cultured in vitro. The CDR3 here is CASSLGGRTGSNQPQHF. CDR3 DNA sequence: TGTGCCAGCAGCTTGGGGGGGCGGACTGGATCCAATCAGCCCCAGCATTTT.